This T cell receptor beta chain was sequenced during a study of cytotoxic CD8 clonotypes in ibrutinib-treated CLL. CDR3 length equals 17 residues. Germline lookup yields CDR1 SGHTA and CDR2 FQGTGA. The V gene end was trimmed by 5 bases and the J gene end by 4 bases; junction bases not matched to a gene: 6. Produced via immunoSEQ multiplex PCR; TCRdb's table is partial and in-frame only. The sample shows roughly 76,000 clones, 70% to 90% of them seen only once. The study's findings and limits: Baseline-level clonality went beyond age-matched healthy donors and moved in step with circulating CD8+ T-cell counts.

About this clone itself: Its antigen is as yet unknown.

The rearrangement uses TRBV7-3 and TRBJ2-1; the match to TRBD2 covers 15 bases. Source: PBMCs, taken at disease progression, from a patient treated with ibrutinib. This TCR came from a human donor with chronic lymphocytic leukemia. The CDR3 DNA is TGTGCCAGCAGCGTAGGGACTAGCGGGAGGTTTTACAATGAGCAGTTCTTC. Translating it yields CASSVGTSGRFYNEQFF. The full variable domain, rest sourced from reference TRBV7-3 and TRBJ2-1, is GAGVSQTPSNKVTEKGKYVELRCDPISGHTALYWYRQSLGQGPEFLIYFQGTGAADDSGLPNDRFFAVRPEGSVSTLKIQRTERGDSAVYLCASSVGTSGRFYNEQFFGPGTRLTVL.